The 15 T cell receptor beta chains below all came from one sample that was sequenced in a study of shared clonotypes between healthy human individuals. Clones were read by immunoSEQ multiplex PCR, and TCRdb kept only the in-frame ones, dropping some. Here the sample spans over 850,000 clones, roughly 74% being singletons. Sequencing was performed on memory CD4+ T cells from PBMCs. Subset given: CD45RA-negative fraction. The receptors were gathered from a man between 18 and 29 years old in good health. Some clones in this sample may be carry-over from other donors' samples.

A few counts support this clone. V is TRBV5-5 and J is TRBJ2-1, with TRBD2 matching over 8 bases. With V trimmed by 0 bases and J by 2 bases, 1 base remained unmatched. The germline gives CDR1 SGHKS, CDR2 YYEKEE (reference sequence). The CDR3 is made up of 15 amino acids. The CDR3 bases are TGTGCCAGCAGCTTGGGGACTAGCCCCTACAATGAGCAGTTCTTC. Encoded protein: CASSLGTSPYNEQFF.

This rearrangement joins TRBV14 to TRBJ2-7; TRBD2 is a possible D gene (6 bases). The CDR3 loop spans 14 amino acids. V dropped 4 bases and J dropped 2 bases, with 12 bases sitting between them. In germline, CDR1 is SGHDN, CDR2 FVKESK. This CDR3 is CASSLGGGAYEQYF. Here the CDR3 DNA reads TGTGCCAGCAGCCTAGGTGGAGGGGCCTACGAGCAGTACTTC.

The chain has TRBV30 and TRBJ2-7; 10 bases line up with TRBD2. The V gene end was trimmed by 2 bases and the J gene end by 7 bases; junction bases not matched to a gene: 8. The CDR3 is made up of 14 amino acids. Germline values: CDR1 GTSNPN, CDR2 SVGIG (reference sequence). CDR3 in DNA: TGTGCCTGGAGTTCCAGCGGGAGGGCCCAGGAGCAGTACTTC. It is translated as CAWSSSGRAQEQYF.

About this clone: This CDR3 is also generated by other DNA sequences in the sample. The rearrangement uses TRBV5-1 and TRBJ2-1; possibly TRBD1 for D (6 bases). Per the germline V gene, CDR1 is SGHRS and CDR2 is YFSETQ. The CDR3 is 12 amino acids. V lost 3 bases, J lost 6 bases, and 7 bases lay in between. CDR3 loop: CASSSQGNEQFF. The CDR3 DNA reads TGCGCCAGCAGCTCACAGGGCAATGAGCAGTTCTTC.

The V and J genes are TRBV21-1 and TRBJ2-7; the DNA was not compared with TRBD2, the D call given in the table. TRBV21-1 is recorded as a pseudogene. This CDR3 has 15 amino acids. CDR3 in amino acids: CASSKRRPRGYEQYF. For the CDR3, the DNA is TGTGCCAGCAGCAAAAGGAGACCGCGCGGCTACGAGCAGTACTTC.

In this sample, this clone turned up once. The CDR3 sequence: CASSLFSGANVLTF. The CDR3 nucleotides are TGTGCCAGCAGCTTGTTCTCTGGGGCCAACGTCCTGACTTTC. V gene TRBV11-2 combines with J gene TRBJ2-6; D is unclear. Germline V gene lookup returns CDR1 SGHAT and CDR2 FQNNGV. The ends were cut back, 3 bases at V and 0 bases at J, with 3 bases in the middle. This CDR3 has 14 amino acids. Supplemented by reference TRBV11-2 and TRBJ2-6, the full variable domain reads EAGVAQSPRYKIIEKRQSVAFWCNPISGHATLYWYQQILGQGPKLLIQFQNNGVVDDSQLPKDRFSAERLKGVDSTLKIQPAKLEDSAVYLCASSLFSGANVLTFGAGSRLTVL.

The rearrangement joins TRBV15 to TRBJ2-7, with 9 nucleotides matching TRBD2. This CDR3 comprises 18 residues. CDR1 is LNHNV, CDR2 YYDKDF, per germline (reference sequence). The V and J ends lost 3 bases and 4 bases, in that order; junction bases with no gene match: 16. CDR3 amino acids: CATSSPGMGRGRVYEQYF. The CDR3 DNA reads TGTGCCACCAGCAGCCCGGGGATGGGGCGCGGGAGGGTTTACGAGCAGTACTTC. Supplemented by reference TRBV15 and TRBJ2-7, the full variable domain reads DAMVIQNPRYQVTQFGKPVTLSCSQTLNHNVMYWYQQKSSQAPKLLFHYYDKDFNNEADTPDNFQSRRPNTSFCFLDIRSPGLGDTAMYLCATSSPGMGRGRVYEQYFGPGTRLTVT.

The chain joins TRBV10-1 to TRBJ2-5, with TRBD2 matching 8 bases. Germline CDR1 is WNHNN and CDR2 is SYGVQD (reference sequence). There are 14 residues in the CDR3. V dropped 6 bases and J dropped 5; count of bases not matched to a gene: 8. The CDR3 region is CASSHGTSGETQYF. CDR3 DNA: TGCGCCAGCAGCCATGGGACTAGTGGGGAGACCCAGTACTTC.

The rearrangement links TRBV28 to TRBJ2-3; D uncertain. There are 10 residues in the CDR3. V lost 5 bases to trimming and J lost 7 bases, with 4 bases between them. Germline V gene data show CDR1 as MDHEN and CDR2 as SYDVKM. DNA of the CDR3: TGTGCCAGCAGTAAACATACGCAGTATTTT. Translated: CASSKHTQYF.

This clone was seen more than once but under ten times. The chain joins TRBV29-1 to TRBJ2-3; 8 nucleotides line up with TRBD2. The V and J ends lost 7 bases and 11 bases, in that order; junction bases with no gene match: 14. CDR3 length: 13 amino acids. The V gene's germline CDR1 is SQVTM and CDR2 ANQGSEA. As DNA, the CDR3 is TGCAGCGCTGGCTCGCGGGAGGATGAAGGGCAGTATTTT. As protein: CSAGSREDEGQYF.

This clone has only one observation. The V and J genes are TRBV5-1 and TRBJ2-5, with 7 bases matching TRBD1. The trim removed 3 bases at V and 3 bases at J, leaving 5 bases unmatched. The CDR3 is 14 amino acids. The germline V gene encodes CDR1 SGHRS and CDR2 YFSETQ. The CDR3 nucleotides are TGCGCCAGCAGCTCCGCGACAGGGAAAGAGACCCAGTACTTC. Residues: CASSSATGKETQYF.

The table lists this clone with a count of one. The V gene is TRBV5-1, the J gene TRBJ2-1, with D possibly matching TRBD1 (6 bases). This CDR3 has 16 amino acids. V lost 6 bases and J lost 2, with 18 bases in between. Germline CDR1 and CDR2: SGHRS and YFSETQ. As DNA, the CDR3 is TGCGCCAGCACCTCCGAGGGACATAACGCCTACAATGAGCAGTTCTTC. Translating gives CASTSEGHNAYNEQFF.

The chain uses TRBV7-2 and TRBJ2-7; tentatively, D is TRBD1 or TRBD2 (5 bases each). With 3 bases removed from V and 2 bases from J, the gap between germline ends came to 17 bases. Germline V CDR1 and CDR2: SGHTA, FQGNSA. This CDR3 is 16 amino acids long. As DNA, the CDR3 is TGTGCCAGCAGCTTGGGACGGGGCATGGGGACCTACGAGCAGTACTTC. It yields the protein CASSLGRGMGTYEQYF.

This clone was counted a few times. The V and J genes are TRBV27 and TRBJ2-3; D remains unclear. The CDR3 runs 14 residues. Germline CDR1 and CDR2: MNHEY and SMNVEV (reference sequence). V lost 2 bases, J lost 6 bases, and 12 bases lay in between. This CDR3 is CASSLKVVGDTQYF. The CDR3 DNA reads as TGTGCCAGCAGTTTAAAAGTCGTTGGTGATACGCAGTATTTT.

The chain employs TRBV30 and TRBJ2-1; 11 bases map to TRBD2. CDR1 GTSNPN and CDR2 SVGIG come from the germline V gene (reference sequence). CDR3 size: 16 residues. J was trimmed by 7 bases and V by 3 bases; bases with no gene match: 11. The CDR3 sequence: CAWSPRGLAGGNEQFF. CDR3 in DNA: TGTGCCTGGAGCCCAAGAGGTCTAGCGGGAGGAAATGAGCAGTTCTTC.